This T cell receptor (beta chain) was observed in a study of blood T cell repertoires in COVID-19. Study background: Whether acute or convalescent, the COVID-19 samples came from the United States, Italy and Spain.

The data were produced by immunoSEQ multiplex PCR, yet TCRdb's version contains in-frame clones alone and is incomplete. The sample carries about 190,000 clones, 75% to 90% recorded once. CDR3 length: 16 residues. The TCR was taken from a woman aged 35 to 49 with acute or convalescent COVID-19. The V call is TRBV1, the J call TRBJ1-5; the table names TRBD1, a call not compared with the DNA. TRBV1 corresponds to a pseudogene. Sequenced: peripheral blood. The CDR3 is CTSSRQTGFSNQPQHF. In nucleotides, the CDR3 is TGCACCAGCAGCCGCCAAACAGGATTTAGCAATCAGCCCCAGCATTTT.